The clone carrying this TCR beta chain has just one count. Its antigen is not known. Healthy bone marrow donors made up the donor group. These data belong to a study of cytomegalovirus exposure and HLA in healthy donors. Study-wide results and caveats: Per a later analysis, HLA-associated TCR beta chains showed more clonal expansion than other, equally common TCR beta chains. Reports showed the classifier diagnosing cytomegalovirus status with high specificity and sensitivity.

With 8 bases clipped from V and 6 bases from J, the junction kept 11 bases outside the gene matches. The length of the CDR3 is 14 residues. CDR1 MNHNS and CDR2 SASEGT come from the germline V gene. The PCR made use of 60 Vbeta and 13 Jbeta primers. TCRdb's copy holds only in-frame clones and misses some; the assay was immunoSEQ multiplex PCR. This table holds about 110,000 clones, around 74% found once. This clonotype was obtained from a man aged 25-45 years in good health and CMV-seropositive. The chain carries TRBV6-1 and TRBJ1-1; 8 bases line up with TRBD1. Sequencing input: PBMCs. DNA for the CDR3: TGTGCCAGCGGCCCTCAGGGGGCCGGGGCTGAAGCTTTCTTT. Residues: CASGPQGAGAEAFF.